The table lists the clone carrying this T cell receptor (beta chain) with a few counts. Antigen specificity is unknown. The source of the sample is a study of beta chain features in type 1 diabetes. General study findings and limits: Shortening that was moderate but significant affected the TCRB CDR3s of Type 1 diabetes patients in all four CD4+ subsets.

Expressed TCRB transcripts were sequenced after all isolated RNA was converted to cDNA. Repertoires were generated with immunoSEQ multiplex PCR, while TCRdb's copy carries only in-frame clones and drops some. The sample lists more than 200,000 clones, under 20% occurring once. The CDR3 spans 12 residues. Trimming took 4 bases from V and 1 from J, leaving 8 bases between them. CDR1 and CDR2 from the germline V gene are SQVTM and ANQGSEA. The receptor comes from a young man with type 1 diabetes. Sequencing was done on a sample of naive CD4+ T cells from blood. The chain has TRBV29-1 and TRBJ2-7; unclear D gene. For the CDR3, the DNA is TGCAGCGTTGGGTCTAGTTCCTACGAGCAGTACTTC. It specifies CSVGSSSYEQYF.